This TCR beta chain was found in a study of shared T cell receptors in the human thymus. Worth noting for this clone: The junction differs from germline at one of its ends, possibly a read error.

CDR1 is SGHDT and CDR2 is YYEEEE in the germline V gene. The CDR3 loop spans 13 amino acids. The repertoire was sequenced with immunoSEQ multiplex PCR; TCRdb's copy has only in-frame clones and lacks some. The sample includes 720,000 or so clones, roughly 85% seen only once; the top ten take around 0.01%. A further study also used this sample, focusing on human thymus T cells. This second study notes: Immunologically healthy infants in Finland undergoing congenital heart defect surgery were the donors. Thymus tissue was removed during corrective cardiac surgery. Related research examined unrelated individuals and reported that their thymic repertoires overlapped highly.

The sample comprised thymocytes. This sequence joins TRBV5-6 and TRBJ1-6; D remains unclear. The TCR originated in a girl less than two years old with a congenital heart defect. The CDR3 sequence is CASSGPYTSPLHF. Here the CDR3 DNA reads TGTGCCAGCAGCGGCCCTTATACTTCACCCCTCCACTTT.